This TCR beta chain was sequenced for a study of OX40 agonist ivuxolimab in advanced cancers. Study observations and caveats: Among the lowest peripheral clonal expansion occurred in 0.1-3.0 mg/kg partial responders. The authors did not determine the antigen specificity of the expanded peripheral T cells.

The trim removed 8 bases at V and 6 bases at J, leaving 9 bases unmatched. The CDR3 is 14 amino acids. CDR1 is MNHEY, CDR2 SVGAGI, per germline. Data came from immunoSEQ multiplex PCR; TCRdb stores just in-frame clones and leaves some out. Of tens of thousands of clones listed, 65% to 90% are singletons. A word on this clone: Its antigen is undetermined.

The chain couples TRBV6-5 to TRBJ2-1; 8 bases are shared with TRBD2. The source was CD4+ or CD8+ T cells sorted from blood, collected in a trial of the OX40 agonist ivuxolimab. This TCR derives from an adult with an advanced solid tumor such as melanoma, head and neck, liver or kidney cancer. The CDR3 bases are TGTGCCAGCTGGACTAGCTCGGGATCCAATGAGCAGTTCTTC. Translating it yields CASWTSSGSNEQFF.